Below, 19 T cell receptor beta chains from the same sample are listed, as sequenced in a study of blood T cell repertoires in COVID-19. Assay: immunoSEQ multiplex PCR; the TCRdb copy retains only in-frame clones and omits some. The sample has about 360,000 clones, about 87% seen once. The specimen was PBMCs or T cells enriched from blood (not recorded which). These receptors all stem from a young man who had recovered from COVID-19.

The gene calls are TRBV6-5 and TRBJ1-1; D is unresolved. Trimming stripped 5 bases from V and 5 bases from J, with 12 bases between. The CDR3 runs 13 residues. In germline, CDR1 is MNHEY, CDR2 SVGAGI. CDR3 loop: CASSTPTGTEAFF. In DNA, the CDR3 is TGTGCCAGCAGTACCCCTACGGGAACTGAAGCTTTCTTT.

V is TRBV5-6 and J is TRBJ2-5; the match to TRBD1 covers 10 bases. The germline V gene encodes CDR1 SGHDT and CDR2 YYEEEE. The CDR3 is made up of 17 amino acids. Losses at the gene ends were 4 bases for V and 1 base for J; bases not matched to a gene: 10. Written as DNA, the CDR3 is TGTGCCAGCAGCCCCCCCCCGGACAGGGGGTTCCAAGAGACCCAGTACTTC. Protein product: CASSPPPDRGFQETQYF.

The V gene is TRBV20-1, the J gene TRBJ1-1; D gene ambiguous. Germline V gene sequence: CDR1 DFQATT, CDR2 SNEGSKA (reference sequence). V lost 3 bases and J lost 0, with 8 bases in between. The CDR3 runs 13 residues. The CDR3 sequence is CSASQALNTEAFF. The CDR3 region has the DNA TGCAGTGCTAGTCAGGCCTTGAACACTGAAGCTTTCTTT.

The rearrangement uses TRBV5-1 and TRBJ1-5, with a weak D call TRBD1 (6 bases). The germline gives CDR1 SGHRS, CDR2 YFSETQ. The germline V and J ends were trimmed by 0 bases and 6 bases, with 13 bases remaining between them. The CDR3 runs 15 residues. In DNA form, the CDR3 reads TGCGCCAGCAGCTTGGGGGTACAGGGCGGTCAGCCCCAGCATTTT. Translating gives CASSLGVQGGQPQHF.

The CDR3 DNA is TGTGCTAGTGGTTTAGCGGGGGGCCAGCCCCAGCATTTT. Encoded protein: CASGLAGGQPQHF. This rearrangement joins TRBV12-5 to TRBJ1-5, with a possible D match to TRBD1 (6 bases). Between the trimmed V and J ends, which lost 3 bases and 7 bases, there was a span of 10 bases. CDR3 length equals 13 residues. Germline V gives CDR1 LGHNT, CDR2 FRNRAP.

This clone occurred once. This chain links TRBV6-5 with TRBJ2-2, with D hard to call. Trimming shortened V by 4 bases and J by 5 bases, and 11 bases separated the two germline ends. From germline, CDR1 is MNHEY and CDR2 SVGAGI. The length of the CDR3 is 14 residues. The CDR3 bases are TGTGCCAGCAGTTGGAGTCCGTTTACCGGGGAGCTGTTTTTT. Its protein product is CASSWSPFTGELFF.

The gene calls are TRBV29-1 and TRBJ1-2; 7 positions agree with TRBD1. Germline V gives CDR1 SQVTM, CDR2 ANQGSEA. V trimming: 5 bases; J trimming: 5 bases; junction bases outside the gene matches: 11. This CDR3 has 14 amino acids. In DNA, the CDR3 is TGCAGCGTTAGCCCCGGTGACAGGGAGTATGGCTACACCTTC. Residues: CSVSPGDREYGYTF.

This chain joins TRBV18 and TRBJ2-5; 11 positions agree with TRBD2. In germline, CDR1 is KGHSH, CDR2 LQKENI. This CDR3 spans 17 amino acids. J gave up 5 bases and V 6 bases, and 14 bases lay outside the gene matches. The CDR3 DNA reads as TGTGCCAGCTCCCTCCGCGGTAGCGGGGGGGCCGGTGAGACCCAGTACTTC. It is translated as CASSLRGSGGAGETQYF.

The chain has TRBV7-2 and TRBJ1-2; TRBD1 agrees at 7 bases. This CDR3 spans 16 amino acids. Unmatched junction bases numbered 13, after V lost 7 bases and J lost 2 bases. The germline gives CDR1 SGHTA, CDR2 FQGNSA. The CDR3 nucleotides read TGTGCCAGCACCCTAGGGACAGTTTTTTCAAACTATGGCTACACCTTC. Translation gives CASTLGTVFSNYGYTF. Full variable domain (remainder filled in from reference TRBV7-2 and TRBJ1-2): GAGVSQSPSNKVTEKGKDVELRCDPISGHTALYWYRQSLGQGLEFLIYFQGNSAPDKSGLPSDRFSAERTGGSVSTLTIQRTQQEDSAVYLCASTLGTVFSNYGYTFGSGTRLTVV.

The genes are TRBV5-5 and TRBJ2-7, with D possibly matching TRBD1 (8 bases). The length of the CDR3 is 14 residues. V was pared by 6 bases and J by 2 bases, with 15 bases between. Germline V gene lookup returns CDR1 SGHKS and CDR2 YYEKEE (reference sequence). The DNA of the CDR3 is TGTGCCAGCAACACAGGGGGGGAACCCTACGAGCAGTACTTC. This encodes CASNTGGEPYEQYF.

This clone was found once. The chain's CDR3 is CASSPGTSSTDTQYF. The CDR3 coding sequence is TGCGCCAGCAGCCCAGGAACTTCTAGCACAGATACGCAGTATTTT. V gene TRBV5-1 combines with J gene TRBJ2-3; no definite D call. The CDR3 is 15 amino acids. Germline V lookup: CDR1 SGHRS, CDR2 YFSETQ. V gave up 4 bases and J gave up 0 bases, with 12 bases separating them.

J is TRBJ2-5 and V is TRBV7-9; TRBD1 aligns across 7 bases. The CDR3 is 16 residues long. Trimming at V came to 6 bases and at J to 2 bases, leaving 12 bases not matched to a gene. The V gene's germline CDR1 is SEHNR and CDR2 FQNEAQ (reference sequence). The CDR3 DNA reads as TGTGCCAGCAGACCATTAACGCCGGGACAGCAAGAGACCCAGTACTTC. Amino acid sequence: CASRPLTPGQQETQYF. Variable domain in full (rest from reference TRBV7-9 and TRBJ2-5): DTGVSQNPRHKITKRGQNVTFRCDPISEHNRLYWYRQTLGQGPEFLTYFQNEAQLEKSRLLSDRFSAERPKGSFSTLEIQRTEQGDSAMYLCASRPLTPGQQETQYFGPGTRLLVL.

The genes are TRBV5-6 and TRBJ1-2; TRBD1 might be the D (5 bases). Germline V gene sequence: CDR1 SGHDT, CDR2 YYEEEE. This CDR3 spans 17 amino acids. The V end lost 0 bases, the J end lost 2 bases, and 17 bases lay between the germline ends. CDR3 nucleotide sequence: TGTGCCAGCAGCTTGGCCCTGGGACTAGTGATCAACTATGGCTACACCTTC. It translates to CASSLALGLVINYGYTF.

The rearrangement links TRBV27 to TRBJ2-6; D might be TRBD2 (5 bases). The CDR3 length is 21 residues. CDR1 is MNHEY and CDR2 is SMNVEV in the germline V gene (reference sequence). Trimming left V 0 bases short and J 0 bases short, with 21 bases between. The CDR3 loop reads CASSLSDGRRSPLSGANVLTF. The CDR3 coding sequence is TGTGCCAGCAGTTTATCGGACGGAAGGAGGAGCCCCCTCTCTGGGGCCAACGTCCTGACTTTC.

The V call is TRBV30, the J call TRBJ1-1; 9 positions match TRBD1. Trimming cost V 5 bases and J 6 bases; bases outside gene matches: 10. The CDR3 covers 14 residues. CDR1 GTSNPN and CDR2 SVGIG come from the germline V gene (reference sequence). The CDR3 DNA sequence: TGTGCCTGGGTCCGGGACAGGGTTAATCCTGAAGCTTTCTTT. Translating gives CAWVRDRVNPEAFF.

The V call is TRBV6-5, the J call TRBJ2-5; 12 bases agree with TRBD1. V gave up 4 bases and J gave up 5 bases; unmatched junction bases: 8. Germline lookup yields CDR1 MNHEY and CDR2 SVGAGI. The CDR3 runs 16 residues. The CDR3 region has the DNA TGTGCCAGCAGTTTTTCCGGGACAGGGGGCTGGGAGACCCAGTACTTC. It is translated as CASSFSGTGGWETQYF.

The chain uses TRBV30 and TRBJ1-1, with 8 bases that match TRBD1. J gave up 6 bases and V 3 bases, and 6 bases lay outside the gene matches. Germline V gene lookup returns CDR1 GTSNPN and CDR2 SVGIG (reference sequence). The CDR3 consists of 13 residues. CDR3 region: CAWSGQGEAEAFF. CDR3 coding DNA: TGTGCCTGGAGCGGACAGGGAGAGGCTGAAGCTTTCTTT.

The V and J genes are TRBV5-1 and TRBJ1-4, with a weak D call TRBD1 (5 bases). This CDR3 has 14 amino acids. Germline V gene sequence: CDR1 SGHRS, CDR2 YFSETQ. Between the trimmed V and J ends, which lost 0 bases and 8 bases, there was a span of 11 bases. The CDR3 protein is CASSLEGRREKLFF. As DNA, the CDR3 is TGCGCCAGCAGCTTGGAGGGGCGCAGAGAAAAACTGTTTTTT.

The chain uses TRBV12-5 and TRBJ2-1, with 13 nucleotides matching TRBD2. Unmatched junction bases numbered 4, after V lost 4 bases and J lost 7 bases. CDR3 length equals 15 residues. Germline loops: CDR1 LGHNT, CDR2 FRNRAP. CDR3 sequence (DNA): TGTGCTAGTGGTTGGACTAGCGGGGGTCTAAATGAGCAGTTCTTC. Its protein is CASGWTSGGLNEQFF.